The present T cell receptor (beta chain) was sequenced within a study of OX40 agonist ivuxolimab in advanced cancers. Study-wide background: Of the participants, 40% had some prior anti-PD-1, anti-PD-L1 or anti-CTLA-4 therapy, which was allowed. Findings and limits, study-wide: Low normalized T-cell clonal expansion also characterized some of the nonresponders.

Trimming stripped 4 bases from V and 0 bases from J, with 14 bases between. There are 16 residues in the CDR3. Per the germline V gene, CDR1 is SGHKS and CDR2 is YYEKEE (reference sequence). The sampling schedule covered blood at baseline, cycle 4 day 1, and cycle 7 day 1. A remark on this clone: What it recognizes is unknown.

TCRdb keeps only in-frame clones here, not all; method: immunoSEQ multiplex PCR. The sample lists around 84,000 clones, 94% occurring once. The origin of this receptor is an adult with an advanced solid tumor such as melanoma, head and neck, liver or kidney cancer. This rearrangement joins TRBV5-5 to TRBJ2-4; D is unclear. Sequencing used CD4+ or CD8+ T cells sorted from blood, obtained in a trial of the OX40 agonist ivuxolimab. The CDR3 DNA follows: TGTGCCAGCAGCCCCTTACAGCGATTAGCCAAAAACATTCAGTACTTC. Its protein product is CASSPLQRLAKNIQYF. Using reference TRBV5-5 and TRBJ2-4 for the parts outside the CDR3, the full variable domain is DAGVTQSPTHLIKTRGQQVTLRCSPISGHKSVSWYQQVLGQGPQFIFQYYEKEERGRGNFPDRFSARQFPNYSSELNVNALLLGDSALYLCASSPLQRLAKNIQYFGAGTRLSVL.